These T cell receptor beta chains were read from a single sample in a study of cytomegalovirus exposure and HLA in healthy donors. Some clones are missing from TCRdb's copy, which holds only in-frame ones; the method was immunoSEQ multiplex PCR. The sample shows 160,000 or so clones, and approximately 2% sits with its ten largest clones. The specimen was PBMCs. The receptors stem from a young man in good health and CMV-seronegative. CDR3s include the opening cysteine and the closing phenylalanine or tryptophan. D genes are given only for firm matches. Clone size is given for some rows only: seen once, a few or many times, or a class if the clone is expanded.

J: TRBJ2-7; size: -; D: -; V: TRBV5-6; DNA: TGTGCCAGCAGCTTGTATGGCGGGGTCTCCTACGAGCAGTACTTC; CDR3: CASSLYGGVSYEQYF
J: TRBJ2-7; size: -; D: -; V: TRBV7-2; DNA: TGTGCCAGCAGCGTTGGGAGCGGTTCAGGCGAGCAGTACTTC; CDR3: CASSVGSGSGEQYF
J: TRBJ1-2; size: -; D: TRBD1; V: TRBV7-9; DNA: TGTGCCAGCAGCCCTAGACAGGGGGCGCTTCATGGCTACACCTTC; CDR3: CASSPRQGALHGYTF
J: TRBJ2-1; size: -; D: -; V: TRBV5-1; DNA: TGCGCCAGCAGCTTGGGAGGTGTTGGGGAGCAGTTCTTC; CDR3: CASSLGGVGEQFF
J: TRBJ2-1; size: -; D: TRBD2; V: TRBV7-9; DNA: TGTGCCAGCAGCCCCCGGGACTACCACAATGAGCAGTTCTTC; CDR3: CASSPRDYHNEQFF
J: TRBJ1-4; size: -; D: TRBD1; V: TRBV4-1; DNA: TGCGCCAGCAGCCAACCTACCAGGGGGTTTAATGAAAAACTGTTTTTT; CDR3: CASSQPTRGFNEKLFF
J: TRBJ1-1; size: -; D: TRBD1; V: TRBV5-1; DNA: TGCGCCAGCAGTTCCGGGACAGTTACTGAAGCTTTCTTT; CDR3: CASSSGTVTEAFF
J: TRBJ2-2; size: -; D: -; V: TRBV7-2; DNA: TGTGCCAGCAGCTTAATGTTGGGGGGTCCGACCGGGGAGCTGTTTTTT; CDR3: CASSLMLGGPTGELFF
J: TRBJ2-3; size: -; D: TRBD1; V: TRBV5-1; DNA: TGCGCCAGCAGCCCTACAGGGGACGCAGATACGCAGTATTTT; CDR3: CASSPTGDADTQYF
J: TRBJ1-2; size: -; D: -; V: TRBV9; DNA: TGTGCCAGCAGCGTAGACCCGGGGAGAAACTATGGCTACACCTTC; CDR3: CASSVDPGRNYGYTF
J: TRBJ1-5; size: -; D: TRBD1; V: TRBV2; DNA: TGTGCCAGTCTAGATGACAGGGCCCAGCCCCAGCATTTT; CDR3: CASLDDRAQPQHF
J: TRBJ2-2; size: -; D: TRBD2; V: TRBV19; DNA: TGTGCCAGTAGTTTCAGCGGGAGGGCCACCGGGGAGCTGTTTTTT; CDR3: CASSFSGRATGELFF
J: TRBJ1-1; size: -; D: TRBD1; V: TRBV5-1; DNA: TGCGCCAGCAGCGCCGGACAGGGGGTCATTGAAGCTTTCTTT; CDR3: CASSAGQGVIEAFF
J: TRBJ1-5; size: -; D: -; V: TRBV6-1; DNA: TGTGCCAGCAGGCCTTCAGGGGATGGAGGTCAGCCCCAGCATTTT; CDR3: CASRPSGDGGQPQHF
J: TRBJ1-2; size: -; D: -; V: TRBV27; DNA: TGTGCCAGCAGTGAGACAGGCAGCTATGGCTACACCTTC; CDR3: CASSETGSYGYTF
J: TRBJ2-1; size: -; D: -; V: TRBV6-1; DNA: TGTGCCAGCAGTGAAGGGGGACTTAGTTACAATGAGCAGTTCTTC; CDR3: CASSEGGLSYNEQFF
J: TRBJ2-1; size: -; D: TRBD2; V: TRBV5-1; DNA: TGCGCCAGCAGCGGCGGGGGGGGTTACAATGAGCAGTTCTTC; CDR3: CASSGGGGYNEQFF
J: TRBJ2-7; size: -; D: TRBD2; V: TRBV7-7; DNA: TGTGCCAGCAGCTTAGGAGCGGGAGGAAACGAGCAGTACTTC; CDR3: CASSLGAGGNEQYF
J: TRBJ1-2; size: -; D: TRBD1; V: TRBV14; DNA: TGTGCCAGCAGCCTAGTTTGGACAGGAGGTAGAGATGGCTACACCTTC; CDR3: CASSLVWTGGRDGYTF
J: TRBJ2-3; size: -; D: TRBD2; V: TRBV25-1; DNA: TGTGCCAGCAGTGAGGGACTAGCGGGAGGGGGGGATACGCAGTATTTT; CDR3: CASSEGLAGGGDTQYF
J: TRBJ2-5; size: -; D: -; V: TRBV4-1; DNA: TGCGCCAGCAGCCAAGATCCCCCGACTGAGACCCAGTACTTC; CDR3: CASSQDPPTETQYF
J: TRBJ1-2; size: -; D: -; V: TRBV18; DNA: TGTGCCAGCTCACCTGAAGAGATATTCACGGACTATGGCTACACCTTC; CDR3: CASSPEEIFTDYGYTF
J: TRBJ2-3; size: -; D: -; V: TRBV7-9; DNA: TGCGCCAGCAGCTTAGGCGGGGATTCAGATACGCAGTATTTT; CDR3: CASSLGGDSDTQYF
J: TRBJ1-3; size: -; D: TRBD1; V: TRBV9; DNA: TGTGCCAGCGCTGTGACAGGGGCCCCTGGAAACACCATATATTTT; CDR3: CASAVTGAPGNTIYF
J: TRBJ2-7; size: -; D: TRBD2; V: TRBV6-5; DNA: TGTGCCAGCAGTTACCTTAGCGGGAGGGCCTCCCACGAGCAGTACTTC; CDR3: CASSYLSGRASHEQYF
J: TRBJ2-6; size: -; D: -; V: TRBV28; DNA: TGTGCCAGCAGTTCGGAACAGGGTTACTCTGGGGCCAACGTCCTGACTTTC; CDR3: CASSSEQGYSGANVLTF
J: TRBJ2-1; size: -; D: TRBD2; V: TRBV5-1; DNA: TGCGCCAGCAGCTTGGGACCCCGGACTAGCGGACTCAATGAGCAGTTCTTC; CDR3: CASSLGPRTSGLNEQFF
J: TRBJ2-1; size: -; D: TRBD2; V: TRBV5-4; DNA: TGTGCCAGCAGCGCGAGCGGGAGGGATCCCCCAGGTGAGCAGTTCTTC; CDR3: CASSASGRDPPGEQFF
J: TRBJ2-7; size: -; D: TRBD2; V: TRBV6-5; DNA: TGTGCCAGCAGTCGGGAGGGGAGCGGATACGAGCAGTACTTC; CDR3: CASSREGSGYEQYF
J: TRBJ2-3; size: -; D: -; V: TRBV6-5; DNA: TGTGCCAGCAGTTCCCAGGGGGATACGCAGTATTTT; CDR3: CASSSQGDTQYF
J: TRBJ1-2; size: -; D: TRBD1; V: TRBV29-1; DNA: TGCAGCGTAAGACAGGGACTTAACTATGGCTACACCTTC; CDR3: CSVRQGLNYGYTF
J: TRBJ1-5; size: -; D: -; V: TRBV27; DNA: TGTGCCAGCAGTGCCGCCGGGGTCAATCAGCCCCAGCATTTT; CDR3: CASSAAGVNQPQHF
J: TRBJ2-1; size: -; D: TRBD2; V: TRBV6-1; DNA: TGTGCCAGCAGTGACCCACTAGCGGGCCGCGAGCAGTTCTTC; CDR3: CASSDPLAGREQFF
J: TRBJ1-4; size: -; D: -; V: TRBV7-9; DNA: TGTGCCAGCAGCCCTGGACGGGGAAATGAGGAACTGTTTTTT; CDR3: CASSPGRGNEELFF
J: TRBJ1-1; size: -; D: -; V: TRBV19; DNA: TGTGCCAGTAGCGGTACGGACTGGAACACTGAAGCTTTCTTT; CDR3: CASSGTDWNTEAFF
J: TRBJ1-2; size: -; D: TRBD1; V: TRBV5-1; DNA: TGCGCCAGCAGCGGCTCTGGGACAGACGTTTATGGCTACACCTTC; CDR3: CASSGSGTDVYGYTF
J: TRBJ2-7; size: -; D: TRBD1; V: TRBV28; DNA: TGTGCCAGCAGTTTCTATATCGGGACAGGGAACTCCTACGAGCAGTACTTC; CDR3: CASSFYIGTGNSYEQYF
J: TRBJ1-2; size: -; D: TRBD1; V: TRBV5-1; DNA: TGCGCCAGCAGCTTACCCGGGACAGGGGGCGCCTACACCTTC; CDR3: CASSLPGTGGAYTF
J: TRBJ2-2; size: -; D: TRBD2; V: TRBV5-6; DNA: TGTGCCAGCAGCGCTGGACTAGCGGCCACCGGGGAGCTGTTTTTT; CDR3: CASSAGLAATGELFF
J: TRBJ1-2; size: -; D: -; V: TRBV21-1; DNA: TGTGCCAGCAGCAAGAGTGGGGGCGTAAGGCTGGACTATGGCTACACCTTC; CDR3: CASSKSGGVRLDYGYTF
J: TRBJ2-5; size: -; D: TRBD1; V: TRBV5-4; DNA: TGTGCCAGCAGCTTAATGGGGACAGCCCAAGAGACCCAGTACTTC; CDR3: CASSLMGTAQETQYF
J: TRBJ1-5; size: medium-sized; D: -; V: TRBV6-4; DNA: TGTGCCAGCAGCCCCGAGGGACAAAATCAGCCCCAGCATTTT; CDR3: CASSPEGQNQPQHF
J: TRBJ2-7; size: -; D: -; V: TRBV11-2; DNA: TGTGCCAGCAGCTTAGCGAATTACGGTTCCTACGAGCAGTACTTC; CDR3: CASSLANYGSYEQYF
J: TRBJ1-1; size: -; D: -; V: TRBV18; DNA: TGTGCCAGCTCACCAGTTGGGCAGGGGGAAGCTTTCTTT; CDR3: CASSPVGQGEAFF
J: TRBJ2-3; size: -; D: TRBD1; V: TRBV11-3; DNA: TGTGCCAGCAGCCCACCAGTATCAGGGGGCTTAGGAGATACGCAGTATTTT; CDR3: CASSPPVSGGLGDTQYF
J: TRBJ1-1; size: -; D: -; V: TRBV9; DNA: TGTGCCAGCAGCGTACAGGGTACTATGAACACTGAAGCTTTCTTT; CDR3: CASSVQGTMNTEAFF
J: TRBJ2-7; size: -; D: -; V: TRBV27; DNA: TGTGCCAGCAGGCCTACAGGGTACTCCTACGAGCAGTACTTC; CDR3: CASRPTGYSYEQYF
J: TRBJ2-1; size: -; D: -; V: TRBV9; DNA: TGTGCCAGCAGCGTAGAACTAGCATCGCCAAGTGAGCAGTTCTTC; CDR3: CASSVELASPSEQFF
J: TRBJ2-6; size: -; D: -; V: TRBV11-3; DNA: TGTGCCAGCAGCTTAGGCGGAGCGGCCTTCTCTGGGGCCAACGTCCTGACTTTC; CDR3: CASSLGGAAFSGANVLTF
J: TRBJ1-2; size: -; D: -; V: TRBV5-1; DNA: TGCGCCAGCAGCTTGGTAGGGTCGGAGGACTATGGCTACACCTTC; CDR3: CASSLVGSEDYGYTF
J: TRBJ2-3; size: -; D: TRBD2; V: TRBV27; DNA: TGTGCCAGCAGGTTTACGCGGGAGAGCGCAGATACGCAGTATTTT; CDR3: CASRFTRESADTQYF
J: TRBJ2-3; size: -; D: -; V: TRBV5-1; DNA: TGCGCCAGCAGCTTGGGACTAGGGGGCACAGATACGCAGTATTTT; CDR3: CASSLGLGGTDTQYF
J: TRBJ2-2; size: -; D: -; V: TRBV7-9; DNA: TGTGCCAGCAGCTTCCGGGGTTGGAACACCGGGGAGCTGTTTTTT; CDR3: CASSFRGWNTGELFF
J: TRBJ2-7; size: -; D: TRBD1; V: TRBV11-3; DNA: TGTGCCAGCAGCGAAATGGGACAGAGCTCCTACGAGCAGTACTTC; CDR3: CASSEMGQSSYEQYF
J: TRBJ2-1; size: -; D: TRBD2; V: TRBV5-4; DNA: TGTGCCAGCAGCTTCAGCGGGAGTTCGGGCAATGAGCAGTTCTTC; CDR3: CASSFSGSSGNEQFF